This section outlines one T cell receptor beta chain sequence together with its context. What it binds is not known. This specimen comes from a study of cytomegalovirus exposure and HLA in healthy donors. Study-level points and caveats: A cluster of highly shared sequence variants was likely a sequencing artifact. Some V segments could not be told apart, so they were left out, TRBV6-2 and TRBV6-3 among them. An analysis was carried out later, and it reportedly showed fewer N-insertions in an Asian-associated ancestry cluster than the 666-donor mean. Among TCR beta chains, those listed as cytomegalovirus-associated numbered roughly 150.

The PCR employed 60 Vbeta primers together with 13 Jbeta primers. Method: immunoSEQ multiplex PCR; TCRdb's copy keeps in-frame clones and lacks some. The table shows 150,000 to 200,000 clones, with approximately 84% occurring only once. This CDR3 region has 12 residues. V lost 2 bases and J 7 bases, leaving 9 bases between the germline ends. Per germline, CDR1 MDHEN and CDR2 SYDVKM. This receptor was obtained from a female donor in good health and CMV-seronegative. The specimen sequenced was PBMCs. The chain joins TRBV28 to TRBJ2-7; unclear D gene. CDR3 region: CASSLKPREQYF. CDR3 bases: TGTGCCAGCAGTTTAAAACCGAGGGAGCAGTACTTC.